The clone carrying this T cell receptor (beta chain) was picked up a small number of times. The data were taken from a study of Tregs in tolerant kidney transplant recipients. The repertoire was sequenced with immunoSEQ multiplex PCR; TCRdb's copy has only in-frame clones and lacks some. The table lists 68,000 or so clones, 84% of them singletons, with about 4% in the top ten. The CDR3 extends over 13 amino acids. Germline values: CDR1 MNHEY, CDR2 SVGAGI. J lost 1 base, V lost 8 bases, and 1 base had no gene match. The material sequenced was CD4+ T cells from blood. The receptor comes from a human donor in good health. This chain connects TRBV6-5 to TRBJ2-2, with TRBD2 identical over 7 bases. The chain's CDR3 is CASGRENTGELFF. The DNA for the CDR3 is TGTGCCAGCGGGAGGGAGAACACCGGGGAGCTGTTTTTT.